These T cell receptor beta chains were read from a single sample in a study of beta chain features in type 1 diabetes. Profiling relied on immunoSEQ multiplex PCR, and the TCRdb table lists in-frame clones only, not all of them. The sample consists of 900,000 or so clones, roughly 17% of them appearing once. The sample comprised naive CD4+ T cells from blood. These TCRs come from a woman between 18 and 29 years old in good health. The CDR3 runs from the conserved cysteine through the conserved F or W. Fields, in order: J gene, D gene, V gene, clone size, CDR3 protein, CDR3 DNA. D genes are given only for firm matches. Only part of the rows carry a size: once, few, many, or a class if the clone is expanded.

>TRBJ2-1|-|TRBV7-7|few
CASSSCRDGESYNEQFF
TGTGCTAGCAGCTCGTGCAGGGACGGGGAATCCTACAATGAGCAGTTCTTC
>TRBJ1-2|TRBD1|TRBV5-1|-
CASSLVPGGNYGYTF
TGCGCCAGCAGCTTGGTCCCAGGGGGAAACTATGGCTACACCTTC
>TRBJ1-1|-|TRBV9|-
CASSVGGVLNTEAFF
TGTGCCAGCAGCGTAGGGGGGGTTTTGAACACTGAAGCTTTCTTT
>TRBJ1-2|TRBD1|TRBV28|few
CASRLSGTVKASGYTF
TGTGCCAGCAGGCTTTCCGGGACAGTCAAAGCCTCTGGCTACACCTTC
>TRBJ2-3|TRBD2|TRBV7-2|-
CASRPGLAAATDTQYF
TGTGCCAGCAGACCGGGACTAGCGGCCGCCACAGATACGCAGTATTTT
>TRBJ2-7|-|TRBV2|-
CASTRPGAEQYF
TGTGCCAGCACGAGGCCCGGGGCCGAGCAGTACTTC
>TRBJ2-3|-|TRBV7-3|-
CASSLRAGTDTQYF
TGTGCCAGCAGCTTAAGGGCAGGCACAGATACGCAGTATTTT
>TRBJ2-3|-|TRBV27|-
CASSRSGFADTQYF
TGTGCCAGCAGTCGCAGCGGGTTTGCAGATACGCAGTATTTT
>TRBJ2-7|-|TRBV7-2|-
CASSLDNEQYF
TGTGCCAGCAGCTTAGATAACGAGCAGTACTTC
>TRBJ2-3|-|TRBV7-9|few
CASGRGNPTDTQYF
TGTGCCAGCGGCCGGGGAAATCCCACAGATACGCAGTATTTT
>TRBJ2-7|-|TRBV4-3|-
CASSQDRGAYEQYF
TGCGCCAGCAGCCAAGACCGCGGGGCCTACGAGCAGTACTTC
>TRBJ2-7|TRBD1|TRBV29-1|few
CSVAKMTGVPPYEQYF
TGCAGCGTTGCTAAGATGACAGGGGTCCCACCCTACGAGCAGTACTTC
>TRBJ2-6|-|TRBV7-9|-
CASKRAGANVLTF
TGTGCCAGCAAGAGGGCGGGGGCCAACGTCCTGACTTTC
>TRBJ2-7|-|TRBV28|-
CASSIPGLNYEQYF
TGTGCCAGCAGTATCCCAGGGCTGAACTACGAGCAGTACTTC
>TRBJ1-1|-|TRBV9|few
CASSVALQTKAFF
TGTGCCAGCAGCGTAGCCCTACAAACTAAAGCTTTCTTT
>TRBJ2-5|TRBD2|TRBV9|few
CASNTGGPETQYF
TGTGCCAGCAATACGGGAGGGCCAGAGACCCAGTACTTC
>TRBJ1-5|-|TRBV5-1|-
CASSLGDRRGNQPQHF
TGCGCCAGCAGCTTGGGTGACAGGCGAGGCAATCAGCCCCAGCATTTT
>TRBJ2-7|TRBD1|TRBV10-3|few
CAISEPGGGTGASEQYF
TGTGCCATCAGTGAGCCGGGGGGAGGGACAGGGGCTTCCGAGCAGTACTTC
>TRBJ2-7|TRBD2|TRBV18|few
CASSPSSGRNYEQYF
TGTGCCAGCTCACCCTCTAGCGGGAGGAACTACGAGCAGTACTTC
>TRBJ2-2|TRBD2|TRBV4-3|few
CASSPFPTSAANTGELFF
TGCGCCAGCAGCCCATTTCCGACTAGCGCCGCGAACACCGGGGAGCTGTTTTTT
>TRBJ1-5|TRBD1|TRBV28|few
CASRTGGQPQHF
TGTGCCAGCAGGACAGGGGGACAGCCCCAGCATTTT
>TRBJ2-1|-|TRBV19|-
CASSSPRESSYNEQFF
TGTGCCAGTAGTTCCCCACGGGAGAGCTCCTACAATGAGCAGTTCTTC
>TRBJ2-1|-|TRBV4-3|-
CASSRLKSSYNEQFF
TGCGCCAGCAGCCGCTTAAAGAGCTCCTACAATGAGCAGTTCTTC
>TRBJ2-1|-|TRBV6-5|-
CASSYSRQGLEQFF
TGTGCCAGCAGTTACTCGAGGCAGGGGCTTGAGCAGTTCTTC
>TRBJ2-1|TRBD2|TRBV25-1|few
CASSPAGTVNEQFF
TGTGCCAGCAGCCCAGCGGGAACCGTCAATGAGCAGTTCTTC
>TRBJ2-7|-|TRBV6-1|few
CASSAISGSSYEQYF
TGTGCCAGCAGTGCAATTAGCGGAAGCTCCTACGAGCAGTACTTC
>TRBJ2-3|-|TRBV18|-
CASSPGRHYSTDTQYF
TGTGCCAGCTCACCAGGTCGCCACTATAGCACAGATACGCAGTATTTT
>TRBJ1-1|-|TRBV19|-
CASIQADRNTEAFF
TGTGCCAGTATTCAGGCAGACAGGAACACTGAAGCTTTCTTT
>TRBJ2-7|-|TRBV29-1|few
CSAWDGPGYEQYF
TGCAGCGCATGGGACGGCCCGGGCTACGAGCAGTACTTC
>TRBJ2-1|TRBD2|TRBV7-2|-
CASSASSGGGYNEQFF
TGTGCCAGCAGCGCGAGTAGCGGGGGGGGCTACAATGAGCAGTTCTTC
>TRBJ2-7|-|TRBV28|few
CASTGVGIYEQYF
TGTGCCAGCACGGGAGTTGGGATTTACGAGCAGTACTTC
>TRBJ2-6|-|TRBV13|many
CASSLAGSGANVLTF
TGTGCCAGCAGCTTAGCGGGATCTGGGGCCAACGTCCTGACTTTC
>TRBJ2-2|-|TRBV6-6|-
CASSEWGELFF
TGTGCCAGCAGTGAATGGGGGGAGCTGTTTTTT
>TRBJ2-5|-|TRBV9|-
CASSVVPFQETQYF
TGTGCCAGCAGCGTAGTACCGTTCCAAGAGACCCAGTACTTC
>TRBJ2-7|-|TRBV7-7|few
CASSLAGTPGLPFPTYEQYF
TGTGCTAGCAGCTTAGCTGGGACACCGGGACTACCGTTCCCGACCTACGAGCAGTACTTC
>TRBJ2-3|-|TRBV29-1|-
CSVGGVSRTDTQYF
TGCAGCGTCGGGGGAGTATCGAGGACAGATACGCAGTATTTT
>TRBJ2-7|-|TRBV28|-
CASSLLEYEQYF
TGTGCCAGCAGTTTACTAGAATACGAGCAGTACTTC
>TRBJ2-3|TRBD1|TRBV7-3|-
CASSRLPGQGRDTQYF
TGTGCCAGCAGCCGCCTTCCGGGACAGGGGAGAGATACGCAGTATTTT
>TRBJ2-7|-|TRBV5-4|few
CASSLNAAGAYEQYF
TGTGCCAGCAGCTTGAATGCGGCAGGGGCCTACGAGCAGTACTTC
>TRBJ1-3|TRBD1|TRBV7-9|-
CASSRGQGAGNTIYF
TGTGCCAGCAGCCGGGGACAGGGAGCCGGAAACACCATATATTTT
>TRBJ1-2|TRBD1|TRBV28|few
CASSLSGQGAYGYTF
TGTGCCAGCAGTTTATCGGGACAGGGTGCCTATGGCTACACCTTC
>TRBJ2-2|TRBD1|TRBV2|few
CASRGQVISGELFF
TGTGCCAGCAGGGGACAGGTTATCTCCGGGGAGCTGTTTTTT
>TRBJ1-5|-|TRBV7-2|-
CASSLEYQWTPQHF
TGTGCCAGCAGCTTAGAGTATCAGTGGACGCCCCAGCATTTT
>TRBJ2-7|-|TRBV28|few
CASETTATPYEQYF
TGTGCCAGCGAGACCACCGCAACTCCATACGAGCAGTACTTC
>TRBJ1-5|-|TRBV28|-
CASSLAEAAQPQHF
TGTGCCAGCAGTTTAGCGGAGGCCGCTCAGCCCCAGCATTTT
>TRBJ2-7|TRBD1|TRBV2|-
CASRVRQGRYEQYF
TGTGCCAGCAGAGTTAGACAGGGTCGGTACGAGCAGTACTTC
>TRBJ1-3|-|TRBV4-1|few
CASSPPGTSGGGNTIYF
TGCGCCAGCAGCCCCCCCGGGACTTCAGGAGGTGGAAACACCATATATTTT